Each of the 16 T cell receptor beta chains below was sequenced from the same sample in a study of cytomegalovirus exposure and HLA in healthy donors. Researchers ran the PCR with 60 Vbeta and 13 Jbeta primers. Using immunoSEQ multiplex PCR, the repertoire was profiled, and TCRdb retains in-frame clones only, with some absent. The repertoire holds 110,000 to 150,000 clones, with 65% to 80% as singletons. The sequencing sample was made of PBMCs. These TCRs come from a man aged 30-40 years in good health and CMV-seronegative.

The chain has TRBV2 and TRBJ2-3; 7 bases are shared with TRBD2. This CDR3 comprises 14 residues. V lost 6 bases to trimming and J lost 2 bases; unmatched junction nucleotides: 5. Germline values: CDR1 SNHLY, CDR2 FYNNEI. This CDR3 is CASRWDYHTDTQYF. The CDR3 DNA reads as TGTGCCAGCAGGTGGGACTATCACACAGATACGCAGTATTTT.

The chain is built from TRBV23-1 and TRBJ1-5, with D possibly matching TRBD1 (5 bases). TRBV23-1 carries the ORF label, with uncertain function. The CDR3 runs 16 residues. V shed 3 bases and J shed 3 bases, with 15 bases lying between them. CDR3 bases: TGCGCCAGCAGTCACTCTCAGGGTATTAACAATCAGCCCCAGCATTTT. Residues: CASSHSQGINNQPQHF.

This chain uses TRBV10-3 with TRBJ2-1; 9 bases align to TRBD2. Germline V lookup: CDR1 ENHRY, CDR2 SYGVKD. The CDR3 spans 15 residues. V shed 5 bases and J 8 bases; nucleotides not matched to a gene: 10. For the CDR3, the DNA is TGTGCCATCAGTCCCCATAGCGGGAGCGGGGATGAGCAGTTCTTC. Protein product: CAISPHSGSGDEQFF.

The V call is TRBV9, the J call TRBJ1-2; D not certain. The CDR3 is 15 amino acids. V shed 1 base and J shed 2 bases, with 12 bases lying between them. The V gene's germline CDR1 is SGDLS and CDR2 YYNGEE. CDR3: CASSVWAEGNYGYTF. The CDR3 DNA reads TGTGCCAGCAGCGTATGGGCAGAAGGAAACTATGGCTACACCTTC.

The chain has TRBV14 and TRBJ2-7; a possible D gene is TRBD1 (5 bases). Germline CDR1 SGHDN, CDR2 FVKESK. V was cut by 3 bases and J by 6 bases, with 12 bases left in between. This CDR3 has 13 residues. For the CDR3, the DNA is TGTGCCAGCAGCCATTCCAGGGCTGGCGAGCAGTACTTC. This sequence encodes CASSHSRAGEQYF.

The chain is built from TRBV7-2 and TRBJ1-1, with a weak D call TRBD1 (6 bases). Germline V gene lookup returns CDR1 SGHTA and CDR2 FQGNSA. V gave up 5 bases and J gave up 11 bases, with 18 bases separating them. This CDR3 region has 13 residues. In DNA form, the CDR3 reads TGTGCCAGCAGCGGAGGATCAGGGGCGGTGGCTTTCTTT. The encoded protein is CASSGGSGAVAFF.

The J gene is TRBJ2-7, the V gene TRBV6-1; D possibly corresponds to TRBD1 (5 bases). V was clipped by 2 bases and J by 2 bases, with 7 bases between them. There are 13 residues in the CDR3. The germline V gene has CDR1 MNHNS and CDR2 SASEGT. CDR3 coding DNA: TGTGCCAGCAGTGAACCAGGGACCTACGAGCAGTACTTC. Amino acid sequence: CASSEPGTYEQYF.

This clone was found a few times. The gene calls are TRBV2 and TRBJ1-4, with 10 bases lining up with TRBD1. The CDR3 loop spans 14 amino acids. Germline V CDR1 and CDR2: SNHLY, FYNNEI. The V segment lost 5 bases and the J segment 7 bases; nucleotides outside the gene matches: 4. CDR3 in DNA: TGTGCCAGCAGTCGGACAGGGGGGCGTGAAAAACTGTTTTTT. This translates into CASSRTGGREKLFF.

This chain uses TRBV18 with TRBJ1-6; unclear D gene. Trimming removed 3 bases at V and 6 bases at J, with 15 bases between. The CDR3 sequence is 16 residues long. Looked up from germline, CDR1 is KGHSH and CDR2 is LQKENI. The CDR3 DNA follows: TGTGCCAGCTCACCGTCTATCGGAGTTCGTAATTCACCCCTCCACTTT. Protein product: CASSPSIGVRNSPLHF.

Here the CDR3 DNA reads TGTGCCAGCAGTCTAGGGACAGGGGGCCCCGTCCAGTACTTC. Its protein is CASSLGTGGPVQYF. V gene TRBV27 combines with J gene TRBJ2-5; TRBD1 agrees at 12 bases. The V gene's germline CDR1 is MNHEY and CDR2 SMNVEV (reference sequence). The CDR3 is 14 residues long. V was pared by 5 bases and J by 10 bases, with 8 bases of the junction left unmatched.

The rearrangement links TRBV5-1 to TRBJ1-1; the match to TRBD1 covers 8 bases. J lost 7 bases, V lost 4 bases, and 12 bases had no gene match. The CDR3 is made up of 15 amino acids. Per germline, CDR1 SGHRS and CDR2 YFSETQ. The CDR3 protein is CASSGRAGGDGEAFF. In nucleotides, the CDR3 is TGCGCCAGCAGCGGCCGGGCAGGGGGCGATGGTGAAGCTTTCTTT.

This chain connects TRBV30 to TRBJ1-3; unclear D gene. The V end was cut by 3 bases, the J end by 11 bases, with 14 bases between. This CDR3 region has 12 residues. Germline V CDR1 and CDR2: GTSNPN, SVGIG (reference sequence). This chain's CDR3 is CAWSPGDSAIYF. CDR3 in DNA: TGTGCCTGGAGCCCCGGAGACTCCGCCATATATTTT.

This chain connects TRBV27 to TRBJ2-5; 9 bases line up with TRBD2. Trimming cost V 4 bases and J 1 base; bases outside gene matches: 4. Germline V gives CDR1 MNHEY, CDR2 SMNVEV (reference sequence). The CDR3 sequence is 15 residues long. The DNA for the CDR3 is TGTGCCAGCAGTTGGGCTAGCGGGGCCCAAGAGACCCAGTACTTC. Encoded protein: CASSWASGAQETQYF.

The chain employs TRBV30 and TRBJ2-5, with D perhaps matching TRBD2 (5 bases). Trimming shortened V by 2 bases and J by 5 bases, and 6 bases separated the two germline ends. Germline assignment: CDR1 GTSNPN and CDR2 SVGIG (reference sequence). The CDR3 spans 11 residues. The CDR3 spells CAWSTGETQYF. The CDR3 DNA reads TGTGCCTGGAGTACGGGGGAGACCCAGTACTTC.

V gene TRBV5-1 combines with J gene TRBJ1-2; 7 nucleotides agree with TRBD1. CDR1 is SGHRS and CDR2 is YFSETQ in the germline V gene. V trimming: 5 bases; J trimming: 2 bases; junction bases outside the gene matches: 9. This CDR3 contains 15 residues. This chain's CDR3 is CASRDIQGNNYGYTF. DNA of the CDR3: TGCGCCAGCAGGGATATACAGGGGAACAACTATGGCTACACCTTC.

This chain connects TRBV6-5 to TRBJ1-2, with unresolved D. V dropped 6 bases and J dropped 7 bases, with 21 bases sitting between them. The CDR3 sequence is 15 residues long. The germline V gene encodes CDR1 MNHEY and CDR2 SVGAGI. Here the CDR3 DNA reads TGTGCCAGCAGCCAGGTGGAAGACGGCCGTGGTGGCTACACCTTC. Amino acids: CASSQVEDGRGGYTF.